This entry lists 15 T cell receptor beta chains sequenced from one sample in a study of cytomegalovirus exposure and HLA in healthy donors. 60 Vbeta and 13 Jbeta primers were used in PCR. Sequencing was performed with immunoSEQ multiplex PCR; in TCRdb, only in-frame clones are kept and a portion is missing. The sample has about 200,000 clones; approximately 82% are singletons. What was sequenced was PBMCs. The origin of the receptors is a young woman in good health and CMV-seronegative.

The genes are TRBV19 and TRBJ1-4, with a weak D call TRBD1 (5 bases). Germline CDR1 is LNHDA and CDR2 is SQIVND (reference sequence). With 3 bases removed from V and 5 bases from J, the gap between germline ends came to 13 bases. The length of the CDR3 is 15 residues. The CDR3 region has the DNA TGTGCCAGTAGTATCGACAGCGTCACAAATGAAAAACTGTTTTTT. Translation gives CASSIDSVTNEKLFF.

The rearrangement links TRBV5-1 to TRBJ2-7; 8 positions match TRBD2. The V gene end was trimmed by 2 bases and the J gene end by 0 bases; junction bases not matched to a gene: 7. This CDR3 region has 16 residues. Germline values: CDR1 SGHRS, CDR2 YFSETQ. The CDR3 protein is CASSLHSSGYSYEQYF. As DNA, the CDR3 is TGCGCCAGCAGCTTACATTCTAGCGGGTACTCCTACGAGCAGTACTTC.

CDR3 DNA: TGTGCCAGCAGTTCATTAGCGGGAGGGCCGTACAATGAGCAGTTCTTC. It is translated as CASSSLAGGPYNEQFF. The chain joins TRBV28 to TRBJ2-1; TRBD2 matches at 11 bases. Germline CDR1 reads MDHEN; CDR2 reads SYDVKM. Trimming cost V 4 bases and J 4 bases; bases outside gene matches: 6. This CDR3 spans 16 amino acids.

The V and J genes are TRBV5-1 and TRBJ2-6; a weak D match, TRBD2 (6 bases). There are 18 residues in the CDR3. The V gene lost 0 bases and the J gene lost 0 bases, with 13 bases spanning the gap. Germline V CDR1 and CDR2: SGHRS, YFSETQ. Here the CDR3 reads CASSLVVAVGSGANVLTF. DNA of the CDR3: TGCGCCAGCAGCTTGGTAGTAGCGGTCGGCTCTGGGGCCAACGTCCTGACTTTC.

This chain joins TRBV10-3 and TRBJ2-1, with D possibly TRBD1 on 6 matching bases. The CDR3 runs to 16 residues. Germline CDR1 and CDR2: ENHRY and SYGVKD. V was clipped by 2 bases and J by 4 bases, with 15 bases between them. CDR3 sequence reads: CAISEPQGSSYNEQFF. DNA for the CDR3: TGTGCCATCAGTGAGCCTCAGGGGAGCAGTTACAATGAGCAGTTCTTC.

This clone was seen a few times. The CDR3 protein is CASSSVGAGPHYEQYV. The CDR3 region has the DNA TGTGCTAGCAGCTCAGTGGGAGCGGGACCCCACTACGAGCAGTACGTC. The chain employs TRBV7-7 and TRBJ2-7; 7 positions match TRBD2. The CDR3 totals 16 residues. Germline V gene sequence: CDR1 SSHAT, CDR2 FNYEAQ (reference sequence).

The V and J genes are TRBV28 and TRBJ2-5, with D possibly matching TRBD1 (5 bases). The end of the DNA fits TRBJ2-7 better, so the J call may be wrong. Germline CDR1 reads MDHEN; CDR2 reads SYDVKM. This CDR3 contains 14 residues. The CDR3 DNA sequence: TGTGCCAGCAACCACCTTACAGGTACTTACGAGCAGTACTTC. Translation gives CASNHLTGTYEQYF.

The rearrangement uses TRBV6-5 and TRBJ2-7; possible D gene TRBD2, 5 bases. The V end lost 5 bases, the J end lost 4 bases, and 12 bases lay between the germline ends. The CDR3 length is 13 residues. Germline V lookup: CDR1 MNHEY, CDR2 SVGAGI. In DNA form, the CDR3 reads TGTGCCAGCAGTCCCGAGGGCGTGTACGAGCAGTACTTC. Protein: CASSPEGVYEQYF.

CDR3 sequence reads: CASSPRGDYEQYF. The CDR3 bases are TGTGCCAGCAGCCCCAGGGGGGACTACGAGCAGTACTTC. The chain links TRBV7-9 to TRBJ2-7; perhaps TRBD1 as D (7 bases). CDR3 size: 13 residues. The V and J ends lost 5 bases and 3 bases respectively, with 11 bases between them. Germline loops: CDR1 SEHNR, CDR2 FQNEAQ (reference sequence).

The rearrangement uses TRBV10-1 and TRBJ2-7, with D possibly being TRBD2 (5 bases). Germline CDR1 is WNHNN and CDR2 is SYGVQD (reference sequence). V lost 11 bases and J 4 bases, leaving 21 bases between the germline ends. The CDR3 length is 14 residues. CDR3 in amino acids: CAGRKAEVRYEQYV. CDR3 nucleotides: TGCGCCGGTCGGAAGGCGGAGGTAAGGTACGAGCAGTACGTC.

The sample holds a few counts of this clone. At one boundary the junction diverges from the germline segment, which might be a read error. V usage is TRBV4-1 and J usage is TRBJ1-2; D gene ambiguous. The CDR3 length is 15 residues. Germline V lookup: CDR1 MGHRA, CDR2 YSYEKL. CDR3 sequence: CASSQLSGVNYGYTF. In DNA form, the CDR3 reads TGTGCCAGCAGCCAACTGTCCGGGGTTAACTATGGCTACACCTTC.

This clone has just one count. V and J are TRBV19 and TRBJ2-7; 7 nucleotides match TRBD2. The CDR3 is 14 residues long. Germline assignment: CDR1 LNHDA and CDR2 SQIVND (reference sequence). V gave up 6 bases and J gave up 7 bases; unmatched junction bases: 12. The CDR3 coding sequence is TGTGCCAGTAGCCCCCTCAGCGGGGAGATAGAGCAGTACTTC. This gives the protein CASSPLSGEIEQYF.

This clone was observed a handful of times. V gene TRBV4-3 combines with J gene TRBJ1-4; 8 bases are shared with TRBD1. The CDR3 length is 17 residues. CDR1 is LGHNA, CDR2 YSLEER, per germline. After removal of 0 bases from V and 8 bases from J, the junction contained 11 bases not matched to a gene. The CDR3 loop is CASSQDHRGSAREKLFF. CDR3 bases: TGCGCCAGCAGCCAAGATCACAGGGGGAGCGCTCGGGAAAAACTGTTTTTT.

The chain links TRBV19 to TRBJ2-7; a weak D match, TRBD1 (6 bases). CDR1 LNHDA and CDR2 SQIVND come from the germline V gene (reference sequence). The CDR3 is 15 residues long. V lost 0 bases, J lost 3 bases, and 12 bases lay in between. This chain's CDR3 is CASSIERGQGYEQYF. In DNA, the CDR3 is TGTGCCAGTAGTATAGAAAGGGGACAAGGCTACGAGCAGTACTTC.

The table lists this clone with a few counts. An end of the junction does not agree with germline; a read error may underlie this. This chain uses TRBV7-2 with TRBJ2-5, with 9 nucleotides matching TRBD2. Germline CDR1 is SGHTA and CDR2 is FQGNSA. The CDR3 runs 11 residues. The CDR3 sequence is CASSIAGAQYF. The CDR3 nucleotides are TGTGCCAGCAGCATAGCGGGGGCTCAGTACTTC.